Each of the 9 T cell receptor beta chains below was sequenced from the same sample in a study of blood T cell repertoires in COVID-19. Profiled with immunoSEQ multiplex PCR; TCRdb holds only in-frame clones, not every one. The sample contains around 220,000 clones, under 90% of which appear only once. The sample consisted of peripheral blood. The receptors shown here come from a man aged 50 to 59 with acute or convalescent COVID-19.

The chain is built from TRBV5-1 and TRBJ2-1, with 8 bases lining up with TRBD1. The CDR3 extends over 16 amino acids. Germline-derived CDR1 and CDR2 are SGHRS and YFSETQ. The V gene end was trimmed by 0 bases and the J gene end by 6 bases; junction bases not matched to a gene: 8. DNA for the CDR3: TGCGCCAGCAGCTTGGGTGTAGGGACAGGAACCAATGAGCAGTTCTTC. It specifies CASSLGVGTGTNEQFF.

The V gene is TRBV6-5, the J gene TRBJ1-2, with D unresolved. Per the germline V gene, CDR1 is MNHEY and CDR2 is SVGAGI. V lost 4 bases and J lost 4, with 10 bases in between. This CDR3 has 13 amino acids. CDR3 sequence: CASSSVRFYGYTF. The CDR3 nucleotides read TGTGCCAGCAGTTCGGTCAGGTTCTATGGCTACACCTTC.

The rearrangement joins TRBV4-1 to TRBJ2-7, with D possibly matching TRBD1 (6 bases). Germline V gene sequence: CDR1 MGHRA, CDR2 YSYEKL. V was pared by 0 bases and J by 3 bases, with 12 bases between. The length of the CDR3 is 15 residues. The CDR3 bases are TGCGCCAGCAGCCAAGATAGGGGGACGGACTACGAGCAGTACTTC. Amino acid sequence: CASSQDRGTDYEQYF.

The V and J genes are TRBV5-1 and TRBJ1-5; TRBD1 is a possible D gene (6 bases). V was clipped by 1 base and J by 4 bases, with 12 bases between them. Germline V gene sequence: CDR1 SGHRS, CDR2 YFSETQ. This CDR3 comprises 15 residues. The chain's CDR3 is CASSLTGQLNQPQHF. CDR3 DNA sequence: TGCGCCAGCAGCTTGACAGGACAGCTTAATCAGCCCCAGCATTTT.

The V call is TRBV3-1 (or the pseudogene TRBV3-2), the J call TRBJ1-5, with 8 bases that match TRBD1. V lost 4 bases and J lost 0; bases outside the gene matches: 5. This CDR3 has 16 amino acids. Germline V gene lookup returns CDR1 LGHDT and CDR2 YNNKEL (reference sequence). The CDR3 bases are TGTGCCAGCAGCCCCAGGACAGGGATTAGCAATCAGCCCCAGCATTTT. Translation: CASSPRTGISNQPQHF.

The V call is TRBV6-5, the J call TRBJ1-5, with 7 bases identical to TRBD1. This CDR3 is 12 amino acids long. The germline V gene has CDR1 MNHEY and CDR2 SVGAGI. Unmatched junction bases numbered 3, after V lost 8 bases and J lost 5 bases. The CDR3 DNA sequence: TGTGCCAGCCGACAGGGCGATCAGCCCCAGCATTTT. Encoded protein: CASRQGDQPQHF.

The CDR3 protein is CAWSVRRGPNYGYTF. The CDR3 bases are TGTGCCTGGAGTGTACGGAGGGGGCCCAACTATGGCTACACCTTC. V and J are TRBV30 and TRBJ1-2, with 7 bases aligning to TRBD1. The CDR3 is 15 residues long. Germline V gives CDR1 GTSNPN, CDR2 SVGIG (reference sequence). Trimming took 0 bases from V and 2 from J; bases not matched to a gene: 6.

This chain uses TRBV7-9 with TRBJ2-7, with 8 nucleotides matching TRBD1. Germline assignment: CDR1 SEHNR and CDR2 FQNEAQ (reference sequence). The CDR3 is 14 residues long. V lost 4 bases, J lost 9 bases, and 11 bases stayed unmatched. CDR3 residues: CASSSRGTGDRQYF. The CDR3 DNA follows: TGTGCCAGCAGCTCCCGAGGGACAGGCGATCGGCAGTACTTC. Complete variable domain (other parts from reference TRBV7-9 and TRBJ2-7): DTGVSQNPRHKITKRGQNVTFRCDPISEHNRLYWYRQTLGQGPEFLTYFQNEAQLEKSRLLSDRFSAERPKGSFSTLEIQRTEQGDSAMYLCASSSRGTGDRQYFGPGTRLTVT.

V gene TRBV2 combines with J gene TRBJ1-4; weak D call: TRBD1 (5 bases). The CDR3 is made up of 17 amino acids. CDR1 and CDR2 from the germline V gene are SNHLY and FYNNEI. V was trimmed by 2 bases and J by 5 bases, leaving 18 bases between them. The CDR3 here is CASSENTVQGLNEKLFF. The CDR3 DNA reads TGTGCCAGCAGTGAAAATACTGTTCAGGGCTTGAATGAAAAACTGTTTTTT.